This T cell receptor beta chain appears in the sequencing data of a study of T cell repertoires in cytomegalovirus infection. Study in general: Public TCR beta signatures indicated both CMV infection and matching HLA type.

Concerning this clonotype itself: The antigen is not known.

The CDR3 loop spans 14 amino acids. V was clipped by 7 bases and J by 1 base, with 11 bases between them. Germline V lookup: CDR1 MDHEN, CDR2 SYDVKM. Study-wide results and caveats: Clonotypes of TCR beta that were HLA-C-restricted and CMV-specific dominated the ex vivo response. Individuals carrying CMV plus the relevant HLA were identified by cumulative frequency of public TCR beta families.

One entry per CDR3 protein results from TCRdb running MiXCR on the reads. Among around 530,000 distinct CDR3 sequences listed, about 15% were seen once. This chain joins TRBV28 and TRBJ1-5; no clear D gene. Sequenced sample: CD8+ T cells from PBMCs. The sequence came from a human donor in good health (CMV status not recorded). Some clones in this sample may be carry-over from other donors' samples. The CDR3 DNA sequence: TGTGCCAGCAATATTCGAGGGAGCAATCAGCCCCAGCATTTT. Amino acids: CASNIRGSNQPQHF.